Shown below are 5 T cell receptor beta chains from a single sample sequenced in a study of T cell responses to AZD1222 COVID-19 vaccine. Measured with immunoSEQ multiplex PCR; TCRdb has only the in-frame clones, and not every one. The table shows under 200,000 clones, with more than 85% occurring only once. This sample comprised peripheral blood, obtained on day 0 of AZD1222 vaccination. Every receptor here comes from an adult in good health.

This clone was seen only once. The chain employs TRBV25-1 and TRBJ2-1; no definite D call. The ends were cut back, 3 bases at V and 5 bases at J, with 8 bases in the middle. Germline V gene data show CDR1 as MGHDK and CDR2 as SYGVNS. This CDR3 region has 13 residues. In DNA form, the CDR3 reads TGTGCCAGCAGTGACCAGGAACACAATGAGCAGTTCTTC. It is translated as CASSDQEHNEQFF.

The table lists this clone with a count of one. The V and J genes are TRBV28 and TRBJ1-6; the D gene is possibly TRBD1 (5 bases). Germline values: CDR1 MDHEN, CDR2 SYDVKM. This CDR3 has 11 amino acids. Trimming cost V 6 bases and J 12 bases, with 9 bases left between them. The CDR3 loop is CASRGVEPLHF. CDR3 DNA sequence: TGTGCCAGCAGGGGGGTAGAACCCCTCCACTTT.

A few counts support this clone. The chain recombines TRBV6-5 with TRBJ1-3; TRBD1 aligns across 7 bases. Trimming at V came to 6 bases and at J to 0 bases, leaving 5 bases not matched to a gene. Germline CDR1 MNHEY, CDR2 SVGAGI. This CDR3 is 15 amino acids long. CDR3 loop: CASSVGQTSGNTIYF. CDR3 nucleotides: TGTGCCAGCAGCGTGGGACAGACCTCTGGAAACACCATATATTTT.

This clone was found once. V and J are TRBV7-9 and TRBJ2-3; D remains unclear. CDR3 length: 13 amino acids. With 5 bases removed from V and 0 bases from J, the gap between germline ends came to 6 bases. CDR1 and CDR2 from the germline V gene are SEHNR and FQNEAQ (reference sequence). CDR3 sequence reads: CASSALSTDTQYF. CDR3 bases: TGTGCCAGCAGCGCACTTAGCACAGATACGCAGTATTTT.

This chain connects TRBV4-1 to TRBJ2-7; TRBD1 matches at 11 bases. In germline, CDR1 is MGHRA, CDR2 YSYEKL. The V gene end was trimmed by 1 base and the J gene end by 3 bases; junction bases not matched to a gene: 5. This CDR3 region has 16 residues. The CDR3 region is CASSQGGQGGIYEQYF. DNA for the CDR3: TGCGCCAGCAGCCAAGGGGGACAGGGGGGAATCTACGAGCAGTACTTC.